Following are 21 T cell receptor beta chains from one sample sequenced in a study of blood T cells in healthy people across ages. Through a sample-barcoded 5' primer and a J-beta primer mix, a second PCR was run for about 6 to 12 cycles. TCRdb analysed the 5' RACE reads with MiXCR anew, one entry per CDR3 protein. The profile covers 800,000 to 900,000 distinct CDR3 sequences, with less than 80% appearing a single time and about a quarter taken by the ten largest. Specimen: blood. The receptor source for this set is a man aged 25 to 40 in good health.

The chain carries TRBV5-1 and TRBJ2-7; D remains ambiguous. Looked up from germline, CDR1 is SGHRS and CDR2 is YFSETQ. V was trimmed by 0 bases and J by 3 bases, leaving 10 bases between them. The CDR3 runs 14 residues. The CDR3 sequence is CASSLVARFYEQYF. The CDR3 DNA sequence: TGCGCCAGCAGCTTGGTGGCCAGATTCTACGAGCAGTACTTC. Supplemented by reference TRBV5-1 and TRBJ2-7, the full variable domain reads KAGVTQTPRYLIKTRGQQVTLSCSPISGHRSVSWYQQTPGQGLQFLFEYFSETQRNKGNFPGRFSGRQFSNSRSEMNVSTLELGDSALYLCASSLVARFYEQYFGPGTRLTVT.

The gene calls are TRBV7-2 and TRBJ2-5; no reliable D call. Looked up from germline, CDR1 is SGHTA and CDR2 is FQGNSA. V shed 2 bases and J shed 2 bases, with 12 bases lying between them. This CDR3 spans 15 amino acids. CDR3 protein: CASSLMGNAQETQYF. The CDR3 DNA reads TGTGCCAGCAGCTTAATGGGAAATGCTCAAGAGACCCAGTACTTC.

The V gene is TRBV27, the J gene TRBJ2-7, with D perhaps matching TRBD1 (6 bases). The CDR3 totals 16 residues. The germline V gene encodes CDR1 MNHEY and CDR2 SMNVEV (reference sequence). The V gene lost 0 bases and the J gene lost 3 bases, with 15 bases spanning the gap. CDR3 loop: CASSLSKATGSYEQYF. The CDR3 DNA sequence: TGTGCCAGCAGTTTATCGAAGGCAACAGGGAGCTACGAGCAGTACTTC.

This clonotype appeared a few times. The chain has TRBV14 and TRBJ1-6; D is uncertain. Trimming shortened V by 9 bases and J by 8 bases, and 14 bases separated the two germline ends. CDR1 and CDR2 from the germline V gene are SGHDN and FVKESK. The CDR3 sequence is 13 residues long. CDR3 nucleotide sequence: TGTGCCAGTAGTCCATGGGCAGATTCACCCCTCCACTTT. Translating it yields CASSPWADSPLHF.

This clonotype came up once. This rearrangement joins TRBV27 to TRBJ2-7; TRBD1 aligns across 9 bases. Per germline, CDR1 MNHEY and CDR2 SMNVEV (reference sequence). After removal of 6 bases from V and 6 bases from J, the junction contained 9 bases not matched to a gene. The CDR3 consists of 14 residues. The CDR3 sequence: CASRSPGTGFEQYF. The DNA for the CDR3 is TGTGCCAGCAGGTCTCCGGGGACAGGGTTCGAGCAGTACTTC.

The CDR3 DNA is TGTGCCAGCAGTTACCGACAGGGGATTTACGAGCAGTACTTC. Protein: CASSYRQGIYEQYF. The chain recombines TRBV6-5 with TRBJ2-5; 8 bases fit TRBD1. The better agreement between TRBJ2-7 and the DNA end casts doubt on the J call. CDR3 length equals 14 residues. Per germline, CDR1 MNHEY and CDR2 SVGAGI.

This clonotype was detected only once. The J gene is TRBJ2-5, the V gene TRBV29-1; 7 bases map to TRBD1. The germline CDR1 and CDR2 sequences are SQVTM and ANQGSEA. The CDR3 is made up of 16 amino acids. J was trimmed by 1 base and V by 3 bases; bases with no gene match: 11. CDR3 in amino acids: CSVDLGGPSPQETQYF. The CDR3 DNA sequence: TGCAGCGTTGATTTAGGGGGCCCCAGCCCCCAAGAGACCCAGTACTTC. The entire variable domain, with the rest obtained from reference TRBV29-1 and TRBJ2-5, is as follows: SAVISQKPSRDICQRGTSLTIQCQVDSQVTMMFWYRQQPGQSLTLIATANQGSEATYESGFVIDKFPISRPNLTFSTLTVSNMSPEDSSIYLCSVDLGGPSPQETQYFGPGTRLLVL.

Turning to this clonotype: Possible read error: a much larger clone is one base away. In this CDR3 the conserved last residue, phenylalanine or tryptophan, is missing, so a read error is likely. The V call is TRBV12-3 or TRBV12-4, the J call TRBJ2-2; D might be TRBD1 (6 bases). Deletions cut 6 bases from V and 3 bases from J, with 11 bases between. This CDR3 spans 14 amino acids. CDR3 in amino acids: CASRPTGYTGELFL. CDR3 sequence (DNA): TGTGCCAGCAGGCCGACAGGCTACACCGGGGAGCTGTTTTTA.

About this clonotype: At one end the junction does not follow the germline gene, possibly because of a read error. In DNA, the CDR3 is TGTGCCGGCAGTGAAAGGACGATAAAAAACATTCAGTACTTC. Protein sequence: CAGSERTIKNIQYF. The J gene is TRBJ2-4, the V gene TRBV2, with unresolved D. The CDR3 totals 14 residues. The V gene's germline CDR1 is SNHLY and CDR2 FYNNEI.

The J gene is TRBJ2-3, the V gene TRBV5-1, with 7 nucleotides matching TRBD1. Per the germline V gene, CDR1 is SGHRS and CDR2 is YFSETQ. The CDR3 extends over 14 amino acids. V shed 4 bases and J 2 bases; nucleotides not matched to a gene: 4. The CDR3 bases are TGCGCCAGCAGCACTGGGACAGCCACAGATACGCAGTATTTT. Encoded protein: CASSTGTATDTQYF. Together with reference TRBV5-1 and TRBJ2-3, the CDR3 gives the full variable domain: KAGVTQTPRYLIKTRGQQVTLSCSPISGHRSVSWYQQTPGQGLQFLFEYFSETQRNKGNFPGRFSGRQFSNSRSEMNVSTLELGDSALYLCASSTGTATDTQYFGPGTRLTVL.

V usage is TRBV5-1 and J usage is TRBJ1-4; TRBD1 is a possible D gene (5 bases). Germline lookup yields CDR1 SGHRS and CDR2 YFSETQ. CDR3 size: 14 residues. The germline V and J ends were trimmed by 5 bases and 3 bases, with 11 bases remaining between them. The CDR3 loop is CASSPTDPNEKLFF. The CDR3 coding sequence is TGCGCCAGCAGTCCGACAGACCCTAATGAAAAACTGTTTTTT.

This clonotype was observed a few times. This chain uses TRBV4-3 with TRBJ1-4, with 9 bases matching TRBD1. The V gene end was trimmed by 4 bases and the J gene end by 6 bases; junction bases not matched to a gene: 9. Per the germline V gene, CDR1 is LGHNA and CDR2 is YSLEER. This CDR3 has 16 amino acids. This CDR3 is CASSPTMGQGYEKLFF. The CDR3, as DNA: TGCGCCAGCAGCCCGACCATGGGACAGGGATATGAAAAACTGTTTTTT.

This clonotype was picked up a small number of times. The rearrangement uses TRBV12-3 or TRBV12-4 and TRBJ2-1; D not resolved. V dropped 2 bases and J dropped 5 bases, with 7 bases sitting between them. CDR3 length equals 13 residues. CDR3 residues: CASSLLEDNEQFF. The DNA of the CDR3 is TGTGCCAGCAGTTTACTAGAAGACAATGAGCAGTTCTTC.

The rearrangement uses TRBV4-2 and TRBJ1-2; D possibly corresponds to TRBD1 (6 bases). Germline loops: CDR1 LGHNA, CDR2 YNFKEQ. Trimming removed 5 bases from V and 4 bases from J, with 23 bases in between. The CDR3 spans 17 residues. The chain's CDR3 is CASSYLGEGGAGYGYTF. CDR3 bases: TGTGCCAGCAGCTACCTCGGGGAGGGGGGCGCCGGCTATGGCTACACCTTC.

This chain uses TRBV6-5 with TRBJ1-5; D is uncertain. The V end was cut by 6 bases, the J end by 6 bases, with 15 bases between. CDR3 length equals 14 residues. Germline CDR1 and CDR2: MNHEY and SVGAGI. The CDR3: CASRGLSAVQPQHF. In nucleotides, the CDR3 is TGTGCCAGCAGAGGGCTTAGTGCCGTTCAGCCCCAGCATTTT.

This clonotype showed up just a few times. Written as DNA, the CDR3 is TGTGCCAGCAGCTCCTCGTCCCTGGCCAGGATGAACACTGAAGCTTTCTTT. Protein: CASSSSSLARMNTEAFF. The V gene is TRBV7-2, the J gene TRBJ1-1; D unresolved. CDR1 and CDR2 (germline): SGHTA, FQGNSA. V gave up 4 bases and J gave up 0 bases, with 18 bases separating them. This CDR3 is built from 17 residues.

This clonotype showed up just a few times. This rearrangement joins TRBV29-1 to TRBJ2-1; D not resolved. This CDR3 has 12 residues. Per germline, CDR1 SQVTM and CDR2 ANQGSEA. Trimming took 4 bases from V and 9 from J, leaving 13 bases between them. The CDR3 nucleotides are TGCAGCGTTGTAGGGTCCCCGGGTGAGCAGTTCTTC. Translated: CSVVGSPGEQFF.

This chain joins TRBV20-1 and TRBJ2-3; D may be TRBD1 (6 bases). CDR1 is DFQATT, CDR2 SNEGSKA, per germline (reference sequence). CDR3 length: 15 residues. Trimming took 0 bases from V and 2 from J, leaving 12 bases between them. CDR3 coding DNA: TGCAGTGCTAGAGAGGCAGGGGTGGTCACAGATACGCAGTATTTT. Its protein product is CSAREAGVVTDTQYF.

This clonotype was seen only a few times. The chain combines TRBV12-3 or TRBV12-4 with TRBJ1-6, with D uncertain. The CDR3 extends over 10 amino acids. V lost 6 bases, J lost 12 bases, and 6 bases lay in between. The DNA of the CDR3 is TGTGCCAGCAGACAAGTACCCCTCCACTTT. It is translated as CASRQVPLHF.

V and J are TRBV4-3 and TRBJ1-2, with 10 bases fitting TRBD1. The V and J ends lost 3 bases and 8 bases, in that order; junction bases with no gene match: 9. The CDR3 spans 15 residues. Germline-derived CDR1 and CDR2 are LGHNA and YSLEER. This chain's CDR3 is CASSHLTGGSEGYTF. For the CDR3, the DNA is TGCGCCAGCAGCCATCTGACAGGGGGCTCGGAAGGCTACACCTTC.

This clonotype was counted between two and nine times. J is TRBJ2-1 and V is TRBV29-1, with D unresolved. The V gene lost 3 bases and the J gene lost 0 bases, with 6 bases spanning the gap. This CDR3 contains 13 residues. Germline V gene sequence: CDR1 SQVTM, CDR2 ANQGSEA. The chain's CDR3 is CSVEGYSYNEQFF. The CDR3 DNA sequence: TGCAGCGTTGAGGGGTACTCCTACAATGAGCAGTTCTTC.